The TCR beta chain described here comes from a study of cytomegalovirus exposure and HLA in healthy donors. At the level of the study: The 90 to 150 validation repertoires were produced on the same platform as the 650 to 800 repertoires of the first cohort. This was reported in a later analysis. Study findings and constraints: TCR beta chains numbering 164 were designated cytomegalovirus-associated.

As regards this clone: As yet, its antigen is unknown.

The study drew the donors from its approximately 120-subject validation cohort, separate from the approximately 700-subject first cohort. Clones were read by immunoSEQ multiplex PCR, and TCRdb kept only the in-frame ones, dropping some. Of around 190,000 clones in the sample, around 88% are singletons; the top ten hold more than 1.4%. Germline CDR1 is MNHEY and CDR2 is SMNVEV (reference sequence). This CDR3 has 15 amino acids. V dropped 3 bases and J dropped 2; count of bases not matched to a gene: 3. The chain joins TRBV27 to TRBJ1-3; TRBD1 matches at 8 bases. The sequence came from a woman between 18 and 30 years old in good health and CMV-seronegative. Input material: PBMCs. The chain's CDR3 is CASSLGTGAGNTIYF. The CDR3 bases are TGTGCCAGCAGTTTGGGGACAGGAGCTGGAAACACCATATATTTT.